The 23 T cell receptor beta chains reported below all come from one sample, sequenced in a study of blood T cell repertoires in COVID-19. Assay: immunoSEQ multiplex PCR; the TCRdb copy retains only in-frame clones and omits some. The sample lists 150,000 to 200,000 clones, around 86% seen once, with roughly 7.5% in the top ten. Material for sequencing was peripheral blood. These receptors all stem from a woman between 65 and 79 years old with COVID-19, enrolled during active disease.

The chain is built from TRBV3-1 (or the pseudogene TRBV3-2) and TRBJ1-1, with TRBD1 as a possible D gene (6 bases). V lost 4 bases and J 8 bases, leaving 11 bases between the germline ends. The V gene's germline CDR1 is LGHDT and CDR2 YNNKEL (reference sequence). The CDR3 runs to 12 residues. The CDR3 nucleotides read TGTGCCAGCAGCCCCATTACAGGGGAAGCTTTCTTT. It codes for CASSPITGEAFF.

This chain connects TRBV29-1 to TRBJ2-7; perhaps TRBD2 as D (6 bases). The CDR3 length is 12 residues. Germline CDR1 SQVTM, CDR2 ANQGSEA. Trimming took 7 bases from V and 7 from J, leaving 17 bases between them. DNA for the CDR3: TGCAGCGCTGCGGAGGGCCCTTGGGAGCAGTACTTC. Its translation is CSAAEGPWEQYF.

This chain uses TRBV2 with TRBJ1-3, with 7 bases aligning to TRBD1. The junction had 5 bases not matched to a gene; V was cut back by 4 bases and J by 2 bases. This CDR3 region has 15 residues. In germline, CDR1 is SNHLY, CDR2 FYNNEI. CDR3: CASSGYRGPGNTIYF. CDR3 nucleotides: TGTGCCAGCAGTGGGTACAGGGGTCCTGGAAACACCATATATTTT.

The chain has TRBV7-2 and TRBJ2-3; 9 positions agree with TRBD2. V was clipped by 5 bases and J by 4 bases; unmatched bases: 10. Germline assignment: CDR1 SGHTA and CDR2 FQGNSA. CDR3 size: 16 residues. As DNA, the CDR3 is TGTGCCAGCAGCCTTGGGGTAGCGGGAGCCTCAGATACGCAGTATTTT. Amino acids: CASSLGVAGASDTQYF.

This clone was observed a few times. The rearrangement uses TRBV28 and TRBJ1-6; 8 bases map to TRBD1. Germline V gene lookup returns CDR1 MDHEN and CDR2 SYDVKM. V dropped 5 bases and J dropped 6; count of bases not matched to a gene: 6. CDR3 length equals 15 residues. The CDR3: CASSPRGLVNSPLHF. The CDR3 nucleotides are TGTGCCAGCAGTCCCAGGGGGCTGGTTAATTCACCCCTCCACTTT.

This rearrangement joins TRBV18 to TRBJ2-7; the match to TRBD2 covers 7 bases. The CDR3 is 13 residues long. Trimming at V came to 2 bases and at J to 6 bases, leaving 4 bases not matched to a gene. Germline values: CDR1 KGHSH, CDR2 LQKENI. The DNA for the CDR3 is TGTGCCAGCTCACCAGGGCCTAGCGGCGAGCAGTACTTC. Translation: CASSPGPSGEQYF. Supplemented by reference TRBV18 and TRBJ2-7, the full variable domain reads NAGVMQNPRHLVRRRGQEARLRCSPMKGHSHVYWYRQLPEEGLKFMVYLQKENIIDESGMPKERFSAEFPKEGPSILRIQQVVRGDSAAYFCASSPGPSGEQYFGPGTRLTVT.

V usage is TRBV16 and J usage is TRBJ1-5; no clear D. Trimming shortened V by 4 bases and J by 2 bases, and 15 bases separated the two germline ends. This CDR3 contains 16 residues. Germline CDR1 is KGHSY and CDR2 is FQNENV. CDR3 sequence (DNA): TGTGCCAGCAGCCTTCAAGGAGGTGCAGGCAATCAGCCCCAGCATTTT. Residues: CASSLQGGAGNQPQHF.

This chain joins TRBV7-8 and TRBJ1-3; no reliable D call. The V gene's germline CDR1 is SGHVS and CDR2 FQNEAQ. The CDR3 totals 16 residues. Trimming cost V 3 bases and J 0 bases, with 12 bases left between them. CDR3 protein: CASSLTHPSSGNTIYF. The CDR3 bases are TGTGCCAGCAGCTTGACTCACCCTAGCTCTGGAAACACCATATATTTT.

The V and J genes are TRBV6-5 and TRBJ1-1; D possibly corresponds to TRBD1 (6 bases). Between the trimmed V and J ends, which lost 7 bases and 0 bases, there was a span of 15 bases. This CDR3 is built from 15 residues. The V gene's germline CDR1 is MNHEY and CDR2 SVGAGI. This CDR3 is CASTRQDIMNTEAFF. The CDR3 nucleotides are TGTGCCAGCACAAGACAGGACATCATGAACACTGAAGCTTTCTTT.

The rearrangement links TRBV15 to TRBJ2-1, with TRBD2 identical over 9 bases. The V gene's germline CDR1 is LNHNV and CDR2 YYDKDF (reference sequence). This CDR3 has 15 residues. V was pared by 0 bases and J by 3 bases, with 0 bases of the junction left unmatched. The chain's CDR3 is CATSREREGYNEQFF. For the CDR3, the DNA is TGTGCCACCAGCAGAGAGCGGGAGGGCTACAATGAGCAGTTCTTC.

This rearrangement joins TRBV5-4 to TRBJ2-1; 15 bases match TRBD2. The V and J ends lost 3 bases and 8 bases, in that order; junction bases with no gene match: 9. The CDR3 consists of 17 residues. Germline values: CDR1 SGHNT, CDR2 YYREEE (reference sequence). The CDR3 region has the DNA TGTGCCAGCAGCTCACAAGGACTAGCGGGAGGGTGGGATGAGCAGTTCTTC. Translated: CASSSQGLAGGWDEQFF.

This rearrangement joins TRBV12-3 or TRBV12-4 to TRBJ1-3; 7 nucleotides line up with TRBD1. The V and J ends lost 7 bases and 8 bases, in that order; junction bases with no gene match: 8. The CDR3 runs 13 residues. As DNA, the CDR3 is TGTGCCAGCACCATGACAGGGACGGACACCATATATTTT. Encoded protein: CASTMTGTDTIYF.

The chain employs TRBV28 and TRBJ1-5; D is undetermined. V lost 9 bases and J 0 bases, leaving 21 bases between the germline ends. CDR3 length: 17 residues. Germline assignment: CDR1 MDHEN and CDR2 SYDVKM. CDR3 nucleotides: TGTGCCAGGGGCTGGTTGAGGGAAAGCTATAGCAATCAGCCCCAGCATTTT. Protein sequence: CARGWLRESYSNQPQHF.

The chain has TRBV11-2 and TRBJ1-2; D is undetermined. Trimming shortened V by 1 base and J by 8 bases, and 11 bases separated the two germline ends. CDR1 and CDR2 (germline): SGHAT, FQNNGV. The CDR3 runs 13 residues. The CDR3 is CASSLGAGGGYTF. As DNA, the CDR3 is TGTGCCAGCAGCTTAGGGGCAGGAGGGGGCTACACCTTC.

The chain couples TRBV2 to TRBJ1-2; TRBD1 matches at 7 bases. V trimming: 7 bases; J trimming: 0 bases; junction bases outside the gene matches: 8. This CDR3 is 15 amino acids long. CDR1 SNHLY and CDR2 FYNNEI come from the germline V gene. The CDR3 spells CASKAQGWSNYGYTF. The CDR3 DNA reads as TGTGCCAGCAAGGCACAGGGGTGGTCTAACTATGGCTACACCTTC.

This clone was recorded a few times. This rearrangement joins TRBV7-9 to TRBJ1-2; tentative D call: TRBD1 (5 bases). Germline CDR1 is SEHNR and CDR2 is FQNEAQ (reference sequence). This CDR3 has 16 amino acids. Trimming pared 4 bases from V and 4 bases from J, leaving 19 bases between. Written as DNA, the CDR3 is TGTGCCAGCAGCTACCAAACAGGTGGGGGGATCTATGGCTACACCTTC. Translation: CASSYQTGGGIYGYTF.

This chain joins TRBV19 and TRBJ1-5, with 8 nucleotides matching TRBD1. V lost 6 bases, J lost 5 bases, and 3 bases stayed unmatched. The CDR3 length is 13 residues. CDR1 LNHDA and CDR2 SQIVND come from the germline V gene (reference sequence). The CDR3 nucleotides are TGTGCCAGTAGCCAGGACAGGGATCAGCCCCAGCATTTT. Protein product: CASSQDRDQPQHF.

This chain links TRBV25-1 with TRBJ1-6, with 9 bases lining up with TRBD1. Per germline, CDR1 MGHDK and CDR2 SYGVNS. The CDR3 is 15 residues long. V lost 4 bases to trimming and J lost 7 bases; unmatched junction nucleotides: 5. Written as DNA, the CDR3 is TGTGCCAGCAGTGGCGTTACAGGGGGCAATTCACCCCTCCACTTT. This gives the protein CASSGVTGGNSPLHF.

This clone was seen a single time. The chain is built from TRBV30 and TRBJ2-1, with TRBD2 identical over 9 bases. The CDR3 covers 13 residues. V lost 4 bases and J lost 5; bases outside the gene matches: 3. CDR1 GTSNPN and CDR2 SVGIG come from the germline V gene (reference sequence). CDR3 coding DNA: TGTGCCTGGACGGGACTAGCTCACAATGAGCAGTTCTTC. Translation: CAWTGLAHNEQFF.

The rearrangement links TRBV5-5 to TRBJ2-2; a weak D match, TRBD2 (5 bases). This CDR3 is built from 15 residues. Trimming left V 6 bases short and J 1 base short, with 13 bases between. CDR1 is SGHKS, CDR2 YYEKEE, per germline (reference sequence). In nucleotides, the CDR3 is TGTGCCAGCACGCGCGGAGGTTTGAACACCGGGGAGCTGTTTTTT. As protein: CASTRGGLNTGELFF.

This clone was seen a few times. A read error may produce the germline difference seen at one junction end. The genes are TRBV7-2 and TRBJ1-2; D is uncertain. The CDR3 is 11 residues long. CDR1 is SGHTA, CDR2 FQGNSA, per germline. The CDR3 sequence: CASSSTGRPEF. The CDR3 DNA reads as TGTGCCAGCAGCTCCACCGGGAGACCAGAATTC.

The genes are TRBV30 and TRBJ1-1, with TRBD1 matching 7 bases. The J segment lost 4 bases and the V segment lost 2 bases, leaving 13 bases of the junction unmatched. Germline V gene data show CDR1 as GTSNPN and CDR2 as SVGIG (reference sequence). This CDR3 spans 16 amino acids. The chain's CDR3 is CAWSPLTSGGVTEAFF. The CDR3 DNA reads TGTGCCTGGAGTCCACTGACTTCAGGGGGAGTCACTGAAGCTTTCTTT.

V and J are TRBV6-2 or TRBV6-3 and TRBJ2-3; no clear D gene. Germline V gene sequence: CDR1 MNHEY, CDR2 SVGEGT. The CDR3 loop spans 14 amino acids. V lost 5 bases and J lost 2, with 11 bases in between. CDR3 region: CASSDTLLTDTQYF. The CDR3 nucleotides are TGTGCCAGCAGTGACACACTCCTCACAGATACGCAGTATTTT.